The 20 T cell receptor beta chains below come from one sample, sequenced in a study of T cell changes during pregnancy in multiple sclerosis. Sequencing was performed with immunoSEQ multiplex PCR; in TCRdb, only in-frame clones are kept and a portion is missing. The top ten clones hold 1.3% of a sample with approximately 40,000 clones, roughly 92% of them seen once. The sequenced sample was peripheral blood. All receptors derive from a female donor with multiple sclerosis, enrolled in a pregnancy study.

Turning to this clone: Other nucleotide sequences from this sample produce the same CDR3. The rearrangement links TRBV18 to TRBJ1-5, with D possibly matching TRBD1 (6 bases). The CDR3 length is 13 residues. V dropped 3 bases and J dropped 6 bases, with 9 bases sitting between them. CDR1 and CDR2 (germline): KGHSH, LQKENI. This CDR3 is CASSPTGSQPQHF. CDR3 DNA sequence: TGTGCCAGCTCACCCACAGGGAGTCAGCCCCAGCATTTT. The full variable domain, in which reference TRBV18 and TRBJ1-5 provide the parts outside the CDR3, is NAGVMQNPRHLVRRRGQEARLRCSPMKGHSHVYWYRQLPEEGLKFMVYLQKENIIDESGMPKERFSAEFPKEGPSILRIQQVVRGDSAAYFCASSPTGSQPQHFGDGTRLSIL.

The CDR3 protein is CASSPGTQETQYF. In DNA form, the CDR3 reads TGTGCCAGCAGCCCCGGGACCCAAGAGACCCAGTACTTC. The chain links TRBV11-2 to TRBJ2-5, with D possibly being TRBD1 or TRBD2 (5 bases each). The CDR3 is 13 amino acids. CDR1 and CDR2 from the germline V gene are SGHAT and FQNNGV. The V end was cut by 5 bases, the J end by 1 base, with 8 bases between.

This chain connects TRBV28 to TRBJ2-7, with D uncertain. V dropped 2 bases and J dropped 3 bases, with 8 bases sitting between them. Germline CDR1 MDHEN, CDR2 SYDVKM. This CDR3 spans 13 amino acids. The CDR3 coding sequence is TGTGCCAGCAGTTTAAGGGTAGTCTACGAGCAGTACTTC. Encoded protein: CASSLRVVYEQYF.

A single count supports this clone. Other DNA sequences within the sample encode an identical CDR3. The CDR3 nucleotides read TGTGCCAGCAGTGGGACAGCCTACGAGCAGTACTTC. This sequence encodes CASSGTAYEQYF. The chain uses TRBV6-1 and TRBJ2-7; D might be TRBD1 (6 bases). Germline V gives CDR1 MNHNS, CDR2 SASEGT. This CDR3 spans 12 amino acids. Trimming took 4 bases from V and 2 from J, leaving 6 bases between them.

The chain links TRBV7-8 to TRBJ2-1; D might be TRBD1 or TRBD2, each matching 5 bases. V dropped 5 bases and J dropped 2 bases, with 16 bases sitting between them. CDR1 is SGHVS and CDR2 is FQNEAQ in the germline V gene. The CDR3 contains 16 residues. The CDR3 region is CASSPRDGPTYNEQFF. The CDR3 DNA is TGTGCCAGCAGCCCCCGGGACGGCCCCACCTACAATGAGCAGTTCTTC.

The V call is TRBV28, the J call TRBJ2-7; the match to TRBD2 covers 14 bases. Germline CDR1 and CDR2: MDHEN and SYDVKM. The CDR3 spans 16 residues. V gave up 3 bases and J gave up 7 bases; unmatched junction bases: 8. The CDR3 reads CASSLVTSGRVEEQYF. In DNA, the CDR3 is TGTGCCAGCAGTTTGGTGACTAGCGGGAGGGTAGAAGAGCAGTACTTC.

The chain carries TRBV4-1 and TRBJ2-5, with D possibly called TRBD1 or TRBD2 (5 bases each). Per the germline V gene, CDR1 is MGHRA and CDR2 is YSYEKL. V lost 4 bases, J lost 1 base, and 10 bases lay in between. The CDR3 is 14 residues long. The CDR3: CASSLGTVQETQYF. CDR3 sequence (DNA): TGCGCCAGCAGCCTTGGGACGGTCCAAGAGACCCAGTACTTC.

This clone was recorded once. This chain joins TRBV25-1 and TRBJ2-1; D is unclear. Trimming shortened V by 6 bases and J by 0 bases, and 6 bases separated the two germline ends. The CDR3 has 13 residues. Germline CDR1 is MGHDK and CDR2 is SYGVNS. CDR3 loop: CASSTNSYNEQFF. Here the CDR3 DNA reads TGTGCCAGCAGCACAAACTCCTACAATGAGCAGTTCTTC.

V usage is TRBV7-2 and J usage is TRBJ1-5; perhaps TRBD1 as D (5 bases). V was shortened by 1 base and J by 4 bases, with 11 bases between the two germline ends. The germline CDR1 and CDR2 sequences are SGHTA and FQGNSA. The CDR3 contains 15 residues. The CDR3 DNA sequence: TGTGCCAGCAGCTTAGTCTGGGGGGGGAATCAGCCCCAGCATTTT. Protein sequence: CASSLVWGGNQPQHF.

The CDR3 nucleotides read TGTGCCAGCAGTTTATCGACAGGGAAGTCCCTCTCCTACGAGCAGTACTTC. Encoded protein: CASSLSTGKSLSYEQYF. The V call is TRBV28, the J call TRBJ2-7; 7 bases are a match to TRBD1. The V gene's germline CDR1 is MDHEN and CDR2 SYDVKM. V shed 1 base and J 0 bases; nucleotides not matched to a gene: 9. This CDR3 region has 17 residues.

The chain employs TRBV5-6 and TRBJ1-1, with no clear D. CDR3 length equals 14 residues. V lost 1 base, J lost 0 bases, and 7 bases lay in between. Germline V gene data show CDR1 as SGHDT and CDR2 as YYEEEE. CDR3 sequence reads: CASSLHIMNTEAFF. For the CDR3, the DNA is TGTGCCAGCAGCTTGCACATTATGAACACTGAAGCTTTCTTT.

This sequence joins TRBV4-1 and TRBJ1-2; D remains unclear. V gave up 2 bases and J gave up 6 bases, with 16 bases separating them. This CDR3 is 15 amino acids long. CDR1 and CDR2 from the germline V gene are MGHRA and YSYEKL. This CDR3 is CASSQPWALGHGYTF. CDR3 coding DNA: TGCGCCAGCAGCCAACCTTGGGCCCTGGGCCATGGCTACACCTTC.

The CDR3, as DNA: TGTGCCAGCAGCAGGACAAGGAACACTGAAGCTTTCTTT. Its protein is CASSRTRNTEAFF. This rearrangement joins TRBV27 to TRBJ1-1; tentatively, D is TRBD1 (5 bases). CDR3 length: 13 residues. V was pared by 6 bases and J by 1 base, with 9 bases between. Germline loops: CDR1 MNHEY, CDR2 SMNVEV (reference sequence).

The chain is built from TRBV5-8 and TRBJ2-3, with TRBD2 matching over 10 bases. CDR3 length equals 18 residues. The germline CDR1 and CDR2 sequences are SGHTS and YDEGEE. V lost 2 bases to trimming and J lost 2 bases; unmatched junction nucleotides: 11. CDR3 in amino acids: CASSFWVAGGVPTDTQYF. The CDR3 DNA reads as TGTGCCAGCAGCTTTTGGGTAGCGGGAGGAGTGCCCACAGATACGCAGTATTTT. The whole variable domain, filled in from reference TRBV5-8 and TRBJ2-3, reads EAGVTQSPTHLIKTRGQQATLRCSPISGHTSVYWYQQALGLGLQFLLWYDEGEERNRGNFPPRFSGRQFPNYSSELNVNALELEDSALYLCASSFWVAGGVPTDTQYFGPGTRLTVL.

This clone was recorded a few times. This chain joins TRBV21-1 and TRBJ2-1; the DNA was not compared with TRBD2, the D call given in the table. TRBV21-1 is reported as a pseudogene. The CDR3 runs 17 residues. CDR3 bases: TGTGCCAGCAGCCAGTTGATAGCTACACCATCCGACAATGAGCAGTTCTTC. Translating gives CASSQLIATPSDNEQFF.

In this sample, this clone turned up a few times. CDR3 in amino acids: CASSFLGLYEQYF. The CDR3 DNA is TGTGCCAGCAGCTTTTTAGGGCTCTACGAGCAGTACTTC. The V call is TRBV7-9, the J call TRBJ2-7; D gene uncertain. Germline CDR1 and CDR2: SEHNR and FQNEAQ (reference sequence). The CDR3 runs 13 residues. V lost 3 bases and J lost 3, with 9 bases in between.

On this clone: Distinct nucleotide sequences in the sample also encode this CDR3. The CDR3 spells CASSLIGGNTEAFF. Here the CDR3 DNA reads TGTGCCAGCAGTTTAATCGGGGGGAACACTGAAGCTTTCTTT. V and J are TRBV28 and TRBJ1-1; TRBD1 might be the D (5 bases). Germline V gene data show CDR1 as MDHEN and CDR2 as SYDVKM. The ends were cut back, 2 bases at V and 1 base at J, with 8 bases in the middle. The CDR3 contains 14 residues.

The V call is TRBV4-2, the J call TRBJ1-1; perhaps TRBD1 as D (6 bases). There are 15 residues in the CDR3. Germline-derived CDR1 and CDR2 are LGHNA and YNFKEQ. V shed 1 base and J shed 1 base, with 10 bases lying between them. The CDR3 DNA sequence: TGTGCCAGCAGCCAAGCCGGGACAACGAACACTGAAGCTTTCTTT. Amino acid sequence: CASSQAGTTNTEAFF.

About this clone: Sequence at one end of the junction differs from germline and may be a read error. The V gene is TRBV28, the J gene TRBJ2-7, with D perhaps matching TRBD2 (8 bases). The CDR3 covers 12 residues. Germline loops: CDR1 MDHEN, CDR2 SYDVKM. The CDR3 is CASSLEGGGRIF. DNA of the CDR3: TGTGCCAGCAGTCTAGAAGGGGGCGGGAGGATATTC.

The genes are TRBV9 and TRBJ1-2; 8 bases line up with TRBD1. This CDR3 is 14 amino acids long. Germline V gene sequence: CDR1 SGDLS, CDR2 YYNGEE. The junction had 3 bases not matched to a gene; V was cut back by 3 bases and J by 2 bases. CDR3 sequence (DNA): TGTGCCAGCAGCGCGGACAGGGTGAACTATGGCTACACCTTC. This encodes CASSADRVNYGYTF.